These 3 T cell receptor beta chains originate from one sample sequenced in a study of blood T cell repertoires in COVID-19. TCRdb's copy holds only in-frame clones and misses some; the assay was immunoSEQ multiplex PCR. This table holds approximately 300,000 clones, 85% to 95% found once. Sequencing input: PBMCs or T cells enriched from blood (not recorded which). The receptors here all came from a woman in her thirties who had been exposed to COVID-19.

CDR3 amino acids: CASSLDRGEQFF. CDR3 nucleotides: TGTGCCAGCAGCTTGGACCGCGGCGAGCAGTTCTTC. The rearrangement links TRBV5-5 to TRBJ2-1; D not certain. V was clipped by 0 bases and J by 10 bases, with 8 bases between them. This CDR3 has 12 residues. CDR1 and CDR2 (germline): SGHKS, YYEKEE (reference sequence).

The chain uses TRBV7-2 and TRBJ2-2; tentatively, D is TRBD1 (6 bases). Trimming removed 3 bases at V and 4 bases at J, with 12 bases between. This CDR3 region has 15 residues. Per the germline V gene, CDR1 is SGHTA and CDR2 is FQGNSA. This CDR3 reads CASSFGQGITGELFF. Here the CDR3 DNA reads TGTGCCAGCAGCTTTGGGCAGGGGATCACCGGGGAGCTGTTTTTT.

This rearrangement joins TRBV7-9 to TRBJ1-5, with 8 positions matching TRBD1. Germline V gene lookup returns CDR1 SEHNR and CDR2 FQNEAQ (reference sequence). V shed 9 bases and J 5 bases; nucleotides not matched to a gene: 12. CDR3 length: 15 residues. CDR3 nucleotide sequence: TGTGCCAGTTACAGGGGGAGGGGGTCGGATCAGCCCCAGCATTTT. Encoded protein: CASYRGRGSDQPQHF.